The rows below give T cell receptor beta chains drawn from one sample of a study of Graves' ophthalmopathy and Graves' hyperthyroidism. TCRdb called the multiplex PCR reads again in MiXCR, with one record for every CDR3 protein. Here the sample spans about 400,000 distinct CDR3 sequences, around 18% being singletons. The sequencing sample was made of peripheral blood. The receptors originated from a woman aged 18-29 years with Graves' ophthalmopathy. The CDR3 runs from the conserved cysteine through the conserved F or W. The D gene is left open where the match is weak. Not all rows give a size; the values are once, few, many and, for expanded clones, a class.

J gene	V gene	D gene	CDR3 length	clone size	CDR3 protein	CDR3 DNA
TRBJ2-7	TRBV20-1	NA	13	many	CSARGTDTYEQYF	TGCAGTGCTAGAGGGACAGATACCTACGAGCAGTACTTC
TRBJ1-2	TRBV28	TRBD1	12	NA	CASSTGQSGYTF	TGTGCCAGCAGTACGGGACAGTCTGGCTACACCTTC
TRBJ1-5	TRBV7-9	TRBD1	16	many	CASSRGQGGSNQPQHF	TGTGCCAGCAGCCGAGGACAGGGTGGGAGCAATCAGCCCCAGCATTTT
TRBJ1-2	TRBV6-1	NA	13	NA	CASSVWWGDGYTF	TGTGCCAGCAGTGTCTGGTGGGGGGATGGCTACACCTTC
TRBJ1-1	TRBV11-2	NA	14	many	CASSSDRWNTEAFF	TGTGCCAGCAGCTCGGACCGCTGGAACACTGAAGCTTTCTTT
TRBJ2-7	TRBV11-2	NA	15	NA	CASSLGQVGLDEQYF	TGTGCCAGCAGCTTAGGACAGGTGGGTTTGGACGAGCAGTACTTC
TRBJ2-7	TRBV20-1	NA	15	many	CSARLSGQLSYEQYF	TGCAGTGCTAGGTTGTCAGGACAGCTATCCTACGAGCAGTACTTC
TRBJ2-7	TRBV19	NA	15	NA	CASSMFRVGTSEQYF	TGTGCCAGTAGTATGTTTAGGGTCGGTACGTCTGAGCAGTACTTC
TRBJ2-2	TRBV7-2	NA	14	many	CASSLARNTGELFF	TGTGCCAGCAGCTTAGCGCGGAACACCGGGGAGCTGTTTTTT
TRBJ2-5	TRBV6-1	TRBD1	14	many	CASRPDRARETQYF	TGTGCCAGCAGACCGGACAGGGCGAGAGAGACCCAGTACTTC
TRBJ1-1	TRBV7-2	TRBD1	19	many	CASSLVRGGQGVGNTEAFF	TGTGCCAGCAGCTTAGTTAGGGGGGGACAGGGAGTAGGTAACACTGAAGCTTTCTTT
TRBJ2-7	TRBV6-2/TRBV6-3	NA	13	many	CASKWRSSYEQYF	TGTGCCAGCAAATGGCGGAGCTCCTACGAGCAGTACTTC
TRBJ2-7	TRBV6-1	NA	15	NA	CASRPRGEIAYEQYF	TGTGCCAGCAGGCCACGTGGGGAGATTGCCTACGAGCAGTACTTC
TRBJ2-5	TRBV20-1	NA	13	many	CSTSTGRQETQYF	TGCAGTACTAGTACGGGACGGCAAGAGACCCAGTACTTC
TRBJ2-2	TRBV20-1	TRBD2	15	many	CSARDIREGTGELFF	TGCAGTGCTAGAGATATCAGGGAGGGGACCGGGGAGCTGTTTTTT
TRBJ1-1	TRBV12-3/TRBV12-4	NA	15	NA	CASSFGGGGNTEAFF	TGTGCCAGCAGTTTCGGGGGAGGGGGGAACACTGAAGCTTTCTTT
TRBJ1-6	TRBV28	NA	16	many	CASSPLFSSYNSPLHF	TGTGCCAGCAGTCCGCTGTTCAGCTCCTATAATTCACCCCTCCACTTT
TRBJ1-1	TRBV6-2/TRBV6-3	NA	14	many	CASSNQGMNTEAFF	TGTGCCAGCAGTAACCAGGGAATGAACACTGAAGCTTTCTTT
TRBJ2-7	TRBV6-2/TRBV6-3	TRBD2	16	many	CASSYSTWEGLYEQYF	TGTGCCAGCAGTTACTCGACGTGGGAGGGCTTATACGAGCAGTACTTC
TRBJ1-5	TRBV6-2/TRBV6-3	NA	15	many	CASSYPGEGNQPQHF	TGTGCCAGCAGTTACCCCGGGGAGGGCAATCAGCCCCAGCATTTT
TRBJ1-1	TRBV7-9	TRBD1	15	many	CASSFATGGALGAFF	TGTGCCAGCAGCTTCGCGACAGGGGGCGCGTTGGGAGCTTTCTTT
TRBJ2-4	TRBV12-3/TRBV12-4	NA	15	NA	CASSFPDGAKNIQYF	TGTGCCAGCAGTTTTCCGGACGGAGCCAAAAACATTCAGTACTTC
TRBJ2-7	TRBV14	NA	14	many	CASSQEPGIYEQYF	TGTGCCAGCAGCCAAGAGCCGGGGATCTACGAGCAGTACTTC
TRBJ1-2	TRBV12-3/TRBV12-4	NA	14	once	CASSFFGQGFGYTF	TGTGCCAGCAGTTTCTTCGGCCAGGGTTTTGGCTACACCTTC
TRBJ2-2	TRBV10-3	NA	15	many	CATYSWGGRTGELFF	TGTGCCACCTACAGTTGGGGGGGGCGCACCGGGGAGCTGTTTTTT
TRBJ1-5	TRBV5-1	TRBD1	15	many	CASSLQGEGNQPQHF	TGCGCCAGCAGCTTGCAGGGGGAGGGCAATCAGCCCCAGCATTTT
TRBJ1-5	TRBV28	TRBD1	15	many	CASSPRQGIDQPQHF	TGTGCCAGCAGTCCTAGACAGGGTATAGATCAGCCCCAGCATTTT
TRBJ2-7	TRBV29-1	NA	14	many	CSVQSPISLSEQYF	TGCAGCGTGCAATCCCCTATCTCCCTCTCCGAGCAGTACTTC
TRBJ1-2	TRBV6-1	NA	15	once	CASSKSHGAGYGYTF	TGTGCCAGCAGTAAATCACATGGGGCAGGGTATGGCTACACCTTC
TRBJ2-7	TRBV6-2/TRBV6-3	NA	14	many	CATAGRDGAYEQYF	TGTGCCACCGCAGGGCGGGACGGAGCCTACGAGCAGTACTTC
TRBJ1-1	TRBV6-5	NA	14	many	CASSYSESNTEAFF	TGTGCCAGCAGTTACTCGGAATCGAACACTGAAGCTTTCTTT
TRBJ2-5	TRBV19	TRBD2	13	many	CASTMGGSGTQYF	TGTGCCAGTACCATGGGGGGGTCTGGGACCCAGTACTTC
TRBJ1-6	TRBV6-5	TRBD1	14	NA	CASSPRQGVSPLHF	TGTGCCAGCAGTCCTCGACAGGGGGTTTCACCCCTCCACTTT
TRBJ1-1	TRBV6-1	TRBD1	14	NA	CASRLTGSHTEAFF	TGTGCCAGCAGGTTGACAGGGTCTCACACTGAAGCTTTCTTT
TRBJ2-7	TRBV29-1	NA	13	NA	CSVEDPVNYEQYF	TGCAGCGTTGAAGATCCTGTTAACTACGAGCAGTACTTC
TRBJ1-1	TRBV11-1	NA	16	many	CASRPAEAGPNTEAFF	TGTGCCAGCAGACCAGCGGAGGCAGGCCCGAACACTGAAGCTTTCTTT
TRBJ2-7	TRBV7-2	NA	17	NA	CASSLARISGDSYEQYF	TGTGCCAGCAGCTTAGCGAGGATTAGCGGAGACTCCTACGAGCAGTACTTC
TRBJ2-7	TRBV6-1	NA	13	NA	CAISPGQTGEQYF	TGTGCCATCAGTCCGGGCCAAACGGGGGAGCAGTACTTC
TRBJ2-7	TRBV5-5	TRBD2	14	many	CASSLLSGSYEQYF	TGTGCCAGCAGCTTGCTTAGCGGGAGCTACGAGCAGTACTTC
TRBJ2-7	TRBV28	NA	14	many	CASSLLDGNYEQYF	TGTGCCAGCAGTCTACTGGACGGGAACTACGAGCAGTACTTC
TRBJ1-1	TRBV11-2	NA	11	many	CAISSGQKGFF	TGTGCCATCAGTTCCGGGCAGAAAGGTTTCTTT
TRBJ1-3	TRBV7-7	NA	12	many	CASSPLGNTIYF	TGTGCTAGCAGCCCCTTAGGAAACACCATATATTTT
TRBJ2-5	TRBV7-3	TRBD1	16	NA	CASSLIGQGNQETQYF	TGTGCCAGCAGCTTAATAGGACAGGGGAACCAAGAGACCCAGTACTTC
TRBJ2-6	TRBV15	NA	19	many	CATSRDQTGMGTGANVLTF	TGTGCCACCAGCAGAGATCAGACAGGAATGGGGACTGGGGCCAACGTCCTGACTTTC
TRBJ1-5	TRBV12-3/TRBV12-4	NA	13	few	CASSSEFNQPQHF	TGTGCCAGCAGTTCGGAGTTCAATCAGCCCCAGCATTTT
TRBJ2-2	TRBV7-3	NA	13	NA	CASSIEGPGELFF	TGTGCCAGCAGCATCGAGGGGCCCGGGGAGCTGTTTTTT
TRBJ1-1	TRBV28	NA	13	many	CASSLKPNTEAFF	TGTGCCAGCAGTTTGAAACCCAACACTGAAGCTTTCTTT
TRBJ2-7	TRBV28	NA	14	many	CASSEGLSGFEQYF	TGTGCCAGCTCAGAGGGGCTTAGCGGCTTCGAGCAGTACTTC
TRBJ1-3	TRBV6-5	NA	12	many	CASTGYGNTIYF	TGTGCCAGCACAGGGTACGGAAACACCATATATTTT
TRBJ1-2	TRBV7-8	TRBD1	14	many	CASSLRDRGYGYTF	TGTGCCAGCAGCTTGAGGGACAGGGGTTACGGCTACACCTTC
TRBJ1-1	TRBV12-3/TRBV12-4	NA	14	many	CASSFGPSGTEAFF	TGTGCCAGCAGTTTCGGCCCATCAGGGACTGAAGCTTTCTTT
TRBJ1-2	TRBV20-1	NA	15	once	CSARDSGREARGYTF	TGCAGTGCCAGAGATTCCGGCAGGGAGGCTCGTGGCTACACCTTC
TRBJ2-5	TRBV7-2	NA	15	many	CASSLSYYSGQTQYF	TGTGCCAGCAGCCTATCTTACTATTCCGGGCAGACCCAGTACTTC